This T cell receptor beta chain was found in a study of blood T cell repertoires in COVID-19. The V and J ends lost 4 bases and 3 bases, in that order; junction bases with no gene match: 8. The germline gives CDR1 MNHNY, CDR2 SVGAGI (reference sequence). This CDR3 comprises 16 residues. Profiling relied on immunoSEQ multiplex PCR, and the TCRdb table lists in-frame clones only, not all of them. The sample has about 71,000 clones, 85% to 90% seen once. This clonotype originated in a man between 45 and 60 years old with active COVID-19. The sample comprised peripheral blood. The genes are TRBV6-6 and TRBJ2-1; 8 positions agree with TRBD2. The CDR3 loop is CASSSKSGGGYNEQFF. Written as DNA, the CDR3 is TGTGCCAGCAGTTCCAAGTCGGGGGGGGGCTACAATGAGCAGTTCTTC.